This T cell receptor beta chain was sequenced for a study of cytomegalovirus exposure and HLA in healthy donors. Findings and caveats of the study: A later analysis linked a missense variant in DCLRE1C to the trimming of TCR beta V and J genes. Rare TCR sequences dominated, though some public TCRs recurred in many donors. A later analysis showed TCR association rates differing by HLA locus, peaking at DRB1 and lowest at HLA-C. Donor immune exposure was known only as CMV serostatus.

In the case of this clone: Its cognate antigen is unknown.

CDR1 and CDR2 (germline): KGHSH, LQKENI. J lost 4 bases, V lost 2 bases, and 7 bases had no gene match. The CDR3 sequence is 16 residues long. Both 60 Vbeta primers and 13 Jbeta primers went into the PCR. TCRdb keeps only in-frame clones here, not all; method: immunoSEQ multiplex PCR. This repertoire shows over 85,000 clones, around four fifths found once; its top ten account for 2.6%. The clonotype comes from a man aged 40-49 years in good health and CMV-seronegative. The sample consisted of PBMCs. V is TRBV18 and J is TRBJ1-2; 10 positions agree with TRBD1. CDR3 in DNA: TGTGCCAGCTCACCAAGCGGGGACAGGGGAGGCTATGGCTACACCTTC. This encodes CASSPSGDRGGYGYTF.